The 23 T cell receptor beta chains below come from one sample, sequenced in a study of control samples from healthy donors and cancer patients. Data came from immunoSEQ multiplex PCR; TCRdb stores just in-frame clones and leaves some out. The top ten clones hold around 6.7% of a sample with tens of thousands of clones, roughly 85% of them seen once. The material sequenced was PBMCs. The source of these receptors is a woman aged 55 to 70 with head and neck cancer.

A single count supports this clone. The CDR3 protein is CASSLELSSTDTQYF. In nucleotides, the CDR3 is TGTGCCAGCAGCCTAGAGCTGTCTAGCACAGATACGCAGTATTTT. V usage is TRBV7-8 and J usage is TRBJ2-3; D remains unclear. The V and J ends lost 5 bases and 0 bases respectively, with 12 bases between them. The V gene's germline CDR1 is SGHVS and CDR2 FQNEAQ. The CDR3 has 15 amino acids.

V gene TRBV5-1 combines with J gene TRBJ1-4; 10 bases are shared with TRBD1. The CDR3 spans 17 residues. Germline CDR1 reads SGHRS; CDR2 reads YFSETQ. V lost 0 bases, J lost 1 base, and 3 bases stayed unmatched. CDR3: CASSLGGQGITNEKLFF. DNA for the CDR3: TGCGCCAGCAGCTTGGGGGGACAGGGGATAACTAATGAAAAACTGTTTTTT.

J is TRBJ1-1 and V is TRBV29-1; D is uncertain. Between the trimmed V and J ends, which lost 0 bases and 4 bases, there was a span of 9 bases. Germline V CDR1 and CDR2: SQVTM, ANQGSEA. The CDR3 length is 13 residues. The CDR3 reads CSVEDSGSTEAFF. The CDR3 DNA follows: TGCAGCGTTGAAGATTCTGGTTCCACTGAAGCTTTCTTT.

The CDR3 loop is CASSHEGGLGDSPLHF. In DNA form, the CDR3 reads TGCGCCAGCAGCCATGAGGGGGGACTGGGGGATTCACCCCTCCACTTT. The chain links TRBV4-1 to TRBJ1-6; a weak D match, TRBD1 (6 bases). V gave up 3 bases and J gave up 8 bases, with 17 bases separating them. This CDR3 spans 16 amino acids. The germline CDR1 and CDR2 sequences are MGHRA and YSYEKL.

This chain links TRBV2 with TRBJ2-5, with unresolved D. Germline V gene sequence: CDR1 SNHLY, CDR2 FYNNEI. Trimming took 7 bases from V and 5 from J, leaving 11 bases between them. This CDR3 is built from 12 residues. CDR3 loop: CASTMAHETQYF. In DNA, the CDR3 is TGTGCCAGCACCATGGCCCACGAGACCCAGTACTTC.

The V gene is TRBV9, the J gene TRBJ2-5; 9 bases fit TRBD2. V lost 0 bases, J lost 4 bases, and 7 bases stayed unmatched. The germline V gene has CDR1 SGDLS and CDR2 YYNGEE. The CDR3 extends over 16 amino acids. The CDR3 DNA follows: TGTGCCAGCAGCGTAGGGGCTCTAGCGGGGTTAGAGACCCAGTACTTC. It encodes CASSVGALAGLETQYF.

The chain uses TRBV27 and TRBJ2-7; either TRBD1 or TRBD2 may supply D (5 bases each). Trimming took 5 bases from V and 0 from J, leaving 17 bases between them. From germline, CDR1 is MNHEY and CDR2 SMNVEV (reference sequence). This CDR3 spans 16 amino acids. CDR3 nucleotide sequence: TGTGCCAGCAGTCCTTTCGGGGCCCTCTCCTCCTACGAGCAGTACTTC. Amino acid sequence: CASSPFGALSSYEQYF.

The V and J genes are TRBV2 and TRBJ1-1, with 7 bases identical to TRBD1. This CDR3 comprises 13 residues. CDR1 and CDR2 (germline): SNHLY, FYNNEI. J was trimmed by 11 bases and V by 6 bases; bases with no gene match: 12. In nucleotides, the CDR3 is TGTGCCAGCAGCACCGACAGGGACCTCCCCGCTTTCTTT. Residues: CASSTDRDLPAFF.

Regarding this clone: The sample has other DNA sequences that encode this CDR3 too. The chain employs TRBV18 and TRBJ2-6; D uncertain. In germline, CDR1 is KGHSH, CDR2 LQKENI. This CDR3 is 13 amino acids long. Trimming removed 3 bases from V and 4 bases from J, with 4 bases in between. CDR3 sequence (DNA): TGTGCCAGCTCACCCGGGGGGGCCAACGTCCTGACTTTC. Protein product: CASSPGGANVLTF.

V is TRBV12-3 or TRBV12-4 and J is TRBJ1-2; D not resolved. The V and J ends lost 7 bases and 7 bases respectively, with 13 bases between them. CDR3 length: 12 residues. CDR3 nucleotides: TGTGCCAGCACGGGGTTTAGTCTTGGCTACACCTTC. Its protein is CASTGFSLGYTF.

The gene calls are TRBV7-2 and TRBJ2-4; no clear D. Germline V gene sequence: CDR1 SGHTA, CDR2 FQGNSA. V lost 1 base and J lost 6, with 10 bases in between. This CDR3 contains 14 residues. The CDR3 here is CASSLEGQLNIQYF. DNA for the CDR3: TGTGCCAGCAGCTTAGAAGGGCAGTTAAACATTCAGTACTTC.

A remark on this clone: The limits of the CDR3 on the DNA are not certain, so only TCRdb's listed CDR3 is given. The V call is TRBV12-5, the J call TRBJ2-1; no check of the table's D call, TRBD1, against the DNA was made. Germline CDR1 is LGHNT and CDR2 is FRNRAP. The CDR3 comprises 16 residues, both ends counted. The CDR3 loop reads CASGLERDRGGNEQFF.

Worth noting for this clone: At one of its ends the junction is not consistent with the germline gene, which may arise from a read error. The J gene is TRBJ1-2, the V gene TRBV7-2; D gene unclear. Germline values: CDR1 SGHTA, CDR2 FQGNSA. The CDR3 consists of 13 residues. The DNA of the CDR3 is TGTGCCAGCAGCCCCTCAGCCAGCAGCCGCCTTAACTTC. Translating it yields CASSPSASSRLNF.

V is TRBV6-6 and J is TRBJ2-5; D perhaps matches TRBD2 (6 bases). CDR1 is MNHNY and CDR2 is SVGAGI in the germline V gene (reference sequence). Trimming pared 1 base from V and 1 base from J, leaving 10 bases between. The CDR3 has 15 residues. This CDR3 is CASSYYRETQETQYF. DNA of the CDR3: TGTGCCAGCAGTTACTACCGGGAGACCCAAGAGACCCAGTACTTC.

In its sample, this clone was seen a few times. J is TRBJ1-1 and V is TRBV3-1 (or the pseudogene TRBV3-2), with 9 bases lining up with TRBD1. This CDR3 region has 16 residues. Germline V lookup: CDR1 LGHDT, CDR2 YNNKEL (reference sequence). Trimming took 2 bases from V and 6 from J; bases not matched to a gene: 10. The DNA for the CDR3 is TGTGCCAGCAGCCAACCACAGGGGGCGCATATGGCTGAAGCTTTCTTT. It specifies CASSQPQGAHMAEAFF.

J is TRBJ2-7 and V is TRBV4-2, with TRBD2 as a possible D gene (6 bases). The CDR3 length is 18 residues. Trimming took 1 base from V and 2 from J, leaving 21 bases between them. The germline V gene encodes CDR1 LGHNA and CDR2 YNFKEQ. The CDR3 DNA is TGTGCCAGCAGCCAAGGTGGGGGAACAGGAGGGGCGGCCTACGAGCAGTACTTC. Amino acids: CASSQGGGTGGAAYEQYF.

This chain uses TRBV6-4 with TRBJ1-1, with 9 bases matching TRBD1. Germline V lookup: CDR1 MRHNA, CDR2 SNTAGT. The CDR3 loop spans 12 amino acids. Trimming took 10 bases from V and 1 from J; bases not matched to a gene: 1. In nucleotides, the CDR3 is TGTGCCACGACAGGGGGGAACACTGAAGCTTTCTTT. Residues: CATTGGNTEAFF.

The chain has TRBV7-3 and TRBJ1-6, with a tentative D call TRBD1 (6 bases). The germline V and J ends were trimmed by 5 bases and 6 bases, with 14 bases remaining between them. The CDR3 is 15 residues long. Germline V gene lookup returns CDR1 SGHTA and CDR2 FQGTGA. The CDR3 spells CASSRTGASNSPLHF. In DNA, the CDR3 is TGTGCCAGCAGCCGGACGGGGGCGTCTAATTCACCCCTCCACTTT. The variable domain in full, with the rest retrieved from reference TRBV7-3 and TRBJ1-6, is GAGVSQTPSNKVTEKGKYVELRCDPISGHTALYWYRQSLGQGPEFLIYFQGTGAADDSGLPNDRFFAVRPEGSVSTLKIQRTERGDSAVYLCASSRTGASNSPLHFGNGTRLTVT.

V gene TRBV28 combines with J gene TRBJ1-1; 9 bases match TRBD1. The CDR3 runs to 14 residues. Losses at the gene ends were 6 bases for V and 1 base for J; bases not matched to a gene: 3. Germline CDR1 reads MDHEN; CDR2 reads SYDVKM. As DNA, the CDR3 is TGTGCCAGCAGCGAGACAGGGGGGAACACTGAAGCTTTCTTT. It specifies CASSETGGNTEAFF.

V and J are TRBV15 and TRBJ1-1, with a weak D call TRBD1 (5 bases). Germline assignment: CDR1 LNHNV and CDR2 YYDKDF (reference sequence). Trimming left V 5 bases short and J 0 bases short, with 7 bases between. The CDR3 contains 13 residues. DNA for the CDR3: TGTGCCACCAGCCTGACAGTGAACACTGAAGCTTTCTTT. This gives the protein CATSLTVNTEAFF.

CDR3 region: CASSIRPGTDSPLHF. The DNA of the CDR3 is TGTGCCAGTAGTATAAGGCCGGGCACGGATTCACCCCTCCACTTT. V is TRBV19 and J is TRBJ1-6; D unclear. The germline V and J ends were trimmed by 2 bases and 8 bases, with 13 bases remaining between them. The CDR3 extends over 15 amino acids. Germline V gene data show CDR1 as LNHDA and CDR2 as SQIVND (reference sequence).

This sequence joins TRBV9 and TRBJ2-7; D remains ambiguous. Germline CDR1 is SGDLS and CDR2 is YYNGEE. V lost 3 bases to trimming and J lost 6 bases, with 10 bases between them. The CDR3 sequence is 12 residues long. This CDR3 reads CASSDLAGEQYF. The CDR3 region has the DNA TGTGCCAGCAGCGATTTAGCCGGCGAGCAGTACTTC.

Here the CDR3 reads CASSLENWDTHQPQHF. The CDR3 DNA reads TGTGCCAGCAGCTTGGAAAATTGGGACACACATCAGCCCCAGCATTTT. The chain employs TRBV5-6 and TRBJ1-5; maybe TRBD1 (6 bases). Germline V gene lookup returns CDR1 SGHDT and CDR2 YYEEEE. The CDR3 is 16 residues long. Trimming left V 0 bases short and J 5 bases short, with 15 bases between.